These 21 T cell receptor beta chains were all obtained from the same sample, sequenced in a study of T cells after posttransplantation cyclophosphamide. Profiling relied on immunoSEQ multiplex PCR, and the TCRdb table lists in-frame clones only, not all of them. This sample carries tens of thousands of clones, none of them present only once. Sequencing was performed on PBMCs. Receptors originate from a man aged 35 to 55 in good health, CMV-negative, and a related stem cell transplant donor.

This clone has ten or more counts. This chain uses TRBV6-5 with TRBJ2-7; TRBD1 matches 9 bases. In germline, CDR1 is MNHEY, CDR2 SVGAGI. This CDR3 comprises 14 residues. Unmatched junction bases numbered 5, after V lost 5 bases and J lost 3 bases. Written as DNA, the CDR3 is TGTGCCAGCAGTCCGCGGACAGGGGACTACGAGCAGTACGTC. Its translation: CASSPRTGDYEQYV.

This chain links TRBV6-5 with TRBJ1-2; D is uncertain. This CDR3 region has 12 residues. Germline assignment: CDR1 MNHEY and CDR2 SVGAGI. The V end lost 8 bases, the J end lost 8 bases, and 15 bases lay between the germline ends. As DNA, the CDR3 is TGTGCCAGCTCTCTGGGCCCCGCGGGCTACACCTTC. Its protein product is CASSLGPAGYTF.

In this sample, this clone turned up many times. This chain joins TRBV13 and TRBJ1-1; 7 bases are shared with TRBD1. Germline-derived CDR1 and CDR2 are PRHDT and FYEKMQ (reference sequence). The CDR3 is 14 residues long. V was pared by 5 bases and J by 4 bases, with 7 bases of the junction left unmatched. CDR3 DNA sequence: TGTGCCAGCAGCACTCGACAGGGTAGCACTGAAGCTTTCTTT. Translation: CASSTRQGSTEAFF.

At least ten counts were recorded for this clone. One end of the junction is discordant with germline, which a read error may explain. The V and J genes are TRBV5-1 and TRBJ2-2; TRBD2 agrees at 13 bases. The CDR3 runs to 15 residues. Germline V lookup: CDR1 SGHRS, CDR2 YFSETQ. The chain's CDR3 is CASRGLAGHTGELFF. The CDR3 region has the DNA TGCGCTAGCAGGGGACTAGCGGGACACACCGGGGAGCTGTTTTTT.

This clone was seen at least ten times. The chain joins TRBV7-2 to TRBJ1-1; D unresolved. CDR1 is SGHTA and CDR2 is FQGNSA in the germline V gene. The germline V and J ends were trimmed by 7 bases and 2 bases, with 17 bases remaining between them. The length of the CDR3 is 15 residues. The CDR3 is CASITSQEENTEAFF. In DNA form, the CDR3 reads TGTGCCAGCATCACCTCTCAGGAGGAAAACACTGAAGCTTTCTTT.

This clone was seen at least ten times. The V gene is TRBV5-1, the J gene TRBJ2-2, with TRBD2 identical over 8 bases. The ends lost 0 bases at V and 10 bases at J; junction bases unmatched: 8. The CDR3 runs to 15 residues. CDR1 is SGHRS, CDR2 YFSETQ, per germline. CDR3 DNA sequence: TGCGCCAGCAGCTTGGCTCTTAGCGGGATAGAGGAGCTGTTTTTT. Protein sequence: CASSLALSGIEELFF.

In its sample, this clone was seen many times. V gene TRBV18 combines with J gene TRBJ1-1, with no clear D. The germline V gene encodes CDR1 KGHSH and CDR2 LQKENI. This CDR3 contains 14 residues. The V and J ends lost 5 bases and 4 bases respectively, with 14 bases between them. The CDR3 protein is CASSSLKLATEAFF. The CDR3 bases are TGTGCCAGCTCATCCCTTAAGTTGGCCACTGAAGCTTTCTTT.

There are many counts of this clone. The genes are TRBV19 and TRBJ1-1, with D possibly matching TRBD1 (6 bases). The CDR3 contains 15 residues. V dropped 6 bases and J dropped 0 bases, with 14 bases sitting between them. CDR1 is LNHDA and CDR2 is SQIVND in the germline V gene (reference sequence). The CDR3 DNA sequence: TGTGCCAGTAGAAGGAACAGGGATTTGAACACTGAAGCTTTCTTT. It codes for CASRRNRDLNTEAFF.

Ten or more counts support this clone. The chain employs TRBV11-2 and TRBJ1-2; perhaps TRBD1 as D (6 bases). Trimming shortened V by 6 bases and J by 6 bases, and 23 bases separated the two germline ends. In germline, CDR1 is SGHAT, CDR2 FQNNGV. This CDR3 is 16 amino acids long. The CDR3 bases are TGTGCCAGCAGGCCTATGAGACAGGTCCGGCGTGATGGCTACACCTTC. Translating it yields CASRPMRQVRRDGYTF.

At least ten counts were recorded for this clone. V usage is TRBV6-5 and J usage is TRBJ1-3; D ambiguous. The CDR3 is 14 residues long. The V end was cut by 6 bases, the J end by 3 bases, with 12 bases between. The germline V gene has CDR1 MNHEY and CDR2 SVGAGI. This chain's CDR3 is CASSRAQLGNTIYF. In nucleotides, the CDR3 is TGTGCCAGCAGCCGCGCACAGCTTGGAAACACCATATATTTT.

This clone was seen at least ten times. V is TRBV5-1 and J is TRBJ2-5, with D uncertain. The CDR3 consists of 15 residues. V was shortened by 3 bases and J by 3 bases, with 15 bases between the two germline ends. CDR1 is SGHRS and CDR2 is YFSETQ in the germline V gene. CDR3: CASSSSSRPEETQYF. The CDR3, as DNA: TGCGCCAGCAGCTCCTCCTCTAGGCCAGAAGAGACCCAGTACTTC.

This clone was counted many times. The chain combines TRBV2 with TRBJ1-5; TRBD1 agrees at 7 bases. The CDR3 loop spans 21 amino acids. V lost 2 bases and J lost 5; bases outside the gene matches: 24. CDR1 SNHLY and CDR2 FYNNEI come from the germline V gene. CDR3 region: CASSELLPVLNGGGRDQPQHF. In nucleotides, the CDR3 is TGTGCCAGCAGTGAATTACTTCCAGTCCTAAACGGAGGGGGCCGAGATCAGCCCCAGCATTTT.

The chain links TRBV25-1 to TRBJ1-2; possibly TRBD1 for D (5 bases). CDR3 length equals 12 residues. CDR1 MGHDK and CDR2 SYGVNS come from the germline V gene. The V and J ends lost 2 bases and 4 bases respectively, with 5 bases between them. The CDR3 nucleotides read TGTGCCAGCAGTGAAACAGGCTATGGCTACACCTTC. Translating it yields CASSETGYGYTF.

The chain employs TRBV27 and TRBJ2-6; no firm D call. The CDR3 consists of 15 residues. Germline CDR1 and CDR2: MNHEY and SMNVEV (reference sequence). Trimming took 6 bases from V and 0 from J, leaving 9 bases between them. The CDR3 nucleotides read TGTGCCAGCAGCCGAGAAAGCTCTGGGGCCAACGTCCTGACTTTC. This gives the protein CASSRESSGANVLTF.

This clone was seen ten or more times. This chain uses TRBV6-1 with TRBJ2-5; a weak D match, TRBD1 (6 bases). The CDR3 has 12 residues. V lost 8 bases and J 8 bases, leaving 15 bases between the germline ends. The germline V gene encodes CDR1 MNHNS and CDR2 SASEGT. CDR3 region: CASAYRVDTQYF. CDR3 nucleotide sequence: TGTGCCAGCGCCTACAGGGTGGATACCCAGTACTTC.

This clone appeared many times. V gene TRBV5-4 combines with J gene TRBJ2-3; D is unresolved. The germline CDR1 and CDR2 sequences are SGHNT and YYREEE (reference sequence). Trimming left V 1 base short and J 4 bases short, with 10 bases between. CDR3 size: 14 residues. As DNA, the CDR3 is TGTGCCAGCAGCTTGAAGTTGGCTCCAGATACGCAGTATTTT. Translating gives CASSLKLAPDTQYF.

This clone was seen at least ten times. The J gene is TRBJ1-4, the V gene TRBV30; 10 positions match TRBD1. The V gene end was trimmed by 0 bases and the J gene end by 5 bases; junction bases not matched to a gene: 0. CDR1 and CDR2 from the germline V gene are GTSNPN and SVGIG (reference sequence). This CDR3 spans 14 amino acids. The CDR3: CAWSVGQGNEKLFF. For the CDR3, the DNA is TGTGCCTGGAGTGTGGGACAGGGGAATGAAAAACTGTTTTTT.

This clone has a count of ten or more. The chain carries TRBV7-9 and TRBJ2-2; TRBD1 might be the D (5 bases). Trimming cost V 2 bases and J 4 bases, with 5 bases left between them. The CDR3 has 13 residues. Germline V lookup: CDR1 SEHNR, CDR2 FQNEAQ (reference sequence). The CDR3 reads CASSLQGTGELFF. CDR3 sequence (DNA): TGTGCCAGCAGCTTACAGGGCACCGGGGAGCTGTTTTTT. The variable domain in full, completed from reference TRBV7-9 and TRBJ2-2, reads DTGVSQNPRHKITKRGQNVTFRCDPISEHNRLYWYRQTLGQGPEFLTYFQNEAQLEKSRLLSDRFSAERPKGSFSTLEIQRTEQGDSAMYLCASSLQGTGELFFGEGSRLTVL.

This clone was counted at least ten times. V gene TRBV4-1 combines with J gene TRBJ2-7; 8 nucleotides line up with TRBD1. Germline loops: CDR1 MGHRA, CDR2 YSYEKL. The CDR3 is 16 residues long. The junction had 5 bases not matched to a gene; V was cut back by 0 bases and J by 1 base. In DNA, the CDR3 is TGCGCCAGCAGCCAAGAGGCACAGGGGGGATCCTACGAGCAGTACTTC. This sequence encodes CASSQEAQGGSYEQYF.

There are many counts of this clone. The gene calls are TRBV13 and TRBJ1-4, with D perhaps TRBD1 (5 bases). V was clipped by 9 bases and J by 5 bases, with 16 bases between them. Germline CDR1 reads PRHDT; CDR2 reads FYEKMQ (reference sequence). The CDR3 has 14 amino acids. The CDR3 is CASTHQTVNEKLFF. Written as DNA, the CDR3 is TGTGCCAGTACACACCAGACAGTGAATGAAAAACTGTTTTTT.

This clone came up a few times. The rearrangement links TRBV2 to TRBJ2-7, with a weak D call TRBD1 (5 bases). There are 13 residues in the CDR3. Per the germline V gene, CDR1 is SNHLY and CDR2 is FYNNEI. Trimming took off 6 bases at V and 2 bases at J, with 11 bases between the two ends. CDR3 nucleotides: TGTGCCAGCAGGGCACAGGCTACCTACGAGCAGTACGTC. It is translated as CASRAQATYEQYV.